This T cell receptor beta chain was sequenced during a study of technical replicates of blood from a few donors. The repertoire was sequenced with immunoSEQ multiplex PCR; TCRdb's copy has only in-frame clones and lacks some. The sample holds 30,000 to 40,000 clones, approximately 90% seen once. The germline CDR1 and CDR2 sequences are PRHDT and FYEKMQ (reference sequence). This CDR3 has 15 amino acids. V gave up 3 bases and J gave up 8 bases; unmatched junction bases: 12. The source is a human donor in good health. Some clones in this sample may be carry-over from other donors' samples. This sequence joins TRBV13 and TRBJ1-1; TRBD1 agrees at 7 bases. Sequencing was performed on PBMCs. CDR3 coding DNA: TGTGCCAGCAGCTTTAGGTCGAATCGGGACAGAGAAGCTTTCTTT. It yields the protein CASSFRSNRDREAFF.